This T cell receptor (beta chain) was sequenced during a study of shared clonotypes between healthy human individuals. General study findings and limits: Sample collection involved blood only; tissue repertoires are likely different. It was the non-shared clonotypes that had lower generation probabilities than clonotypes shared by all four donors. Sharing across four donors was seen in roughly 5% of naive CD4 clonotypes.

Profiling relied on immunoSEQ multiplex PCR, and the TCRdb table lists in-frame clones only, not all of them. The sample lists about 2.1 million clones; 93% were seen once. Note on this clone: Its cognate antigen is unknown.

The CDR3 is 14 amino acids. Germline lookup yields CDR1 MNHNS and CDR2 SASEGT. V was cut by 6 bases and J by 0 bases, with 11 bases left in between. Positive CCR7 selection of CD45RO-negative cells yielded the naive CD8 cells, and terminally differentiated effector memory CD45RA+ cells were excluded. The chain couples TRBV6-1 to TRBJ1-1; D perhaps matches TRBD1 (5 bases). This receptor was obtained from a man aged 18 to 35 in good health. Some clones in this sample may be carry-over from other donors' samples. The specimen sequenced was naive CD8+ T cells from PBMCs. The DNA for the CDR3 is TGTGCCAGCAGCGCGGGGACCATGAACACTGAAGCTTTCTTT. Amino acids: CASSAGTMNTEAFF.